Each of the 3 T cell receptor beta chains below was sequenced from the same sample in a study of shared clonotypes between healthy human individuals. Positive CCR7 selection of CD45RO-negative cells yielded the naive CD8 cells, and terminally differentiated effector memory CD45RA+ cells were excluded. Clones were sequenced by immunoSEQ multiplex PCR, and TCRdb holds only the in-frame ones, with some missing. The sample includes about 800,000 clones, 90% to 97% of them seen just once. The sequenced sample consisted of naive CD8+ T cells sorted from blood. These receptor sequences come from a man under 40 in good health.

The J gene is TRBJ2-7, the V gene TRBV5-5; 7 bases map to TRBD1. The CDR3 totals 14 residues. The germline gives CDR1 SGHKS, CDR2 YYEKEE (reference sequence). After removal of 4 bases from V and 4 bases from J, the junction contained 8 bases not matched to a gene. The CDR3 nucleotides are TGTGCCAGCAGCCCATGGGACAGCACGTACGAGCAGTACTTC. Translated, it gives CASSPWDSTYEQYF.

This chain joins TRBV9 and TRBJ2-5, with D possibly being TRBD1 (6 bases). Germline V lookup: CDR1 SGDLS, CDR2 YYNGEE. Between the trimmed V and J ends, which lost 3 bases and 5 bases, there was a span of 11 bases. CDR3 length: 13 residues. The CDR3 loop reads CASSETGTETQYF. DNA for the CDR3: TGTGCCAGCAGCGAGACAGGTACTGAGACCCAGTACTTC.

This chain joins TRBV27 and TRBJ1-2; 7 bases align to TRBD1. The germline gives CDR1 MNHEY, CDR2 SMNVEV (reference sequence). This CDR3 is 15 amino acids long. V lost 2 bases to trimming and J lost 4 bases; unmatched junction nucleotides: 7. CDR3 coding DNA: TGTGCCAGCAGTTTAAGAGGGGGCGTGAGCTATGGCTACACCTTC. This gives the protein CASSLRGGVSYGYTF.